Listed below are T cell receptor beta chains from one sample, sequenced in a study of post-analysis software for immune sequencing data. Using its own MiXCR run on the PCR reads, TCRdb lists one record per CDR3 protein. Of hundreds of thousands of distinct CDR3 sequences in the sample, about 32% were seen once. Input material: blood. The origin of the receptors is a girl aged 5-17 years with multiple sclerosis. Both conserved end residues are part of each CDR3. D genes are given only for firm matches. The size field is filled for only some rows; it gives once, few, many or a size class.

d_call j_call v_call clone_size cdr3_length cdr3_nt cdr3_aa
NA TRBJ1-5 TRBV6-1 NA 13 TGTGCCAGCGACCGGGATCGCAATCAGCCCCAGCATTTT CASDRDRNQPQHF
NA TRBJ2-2 TRBV6-1 few 11 TGTGCCAGCAGTGAAGACCGGGGGCTGTTTTTT CASSEDRGLFF
TRBD2 TRBJ2-5 TRBV20-1 NA 14 TGCAGTGCCCCAGCGGGGGGACCTCAAGAGACCCAGTACTTC CSAPAGGPQETQYF
TRBD2 TRBJ2-3 TRBV27 few 16 TGTGCCAGCAGTTTACTGCTAGCGGGGGGCAGGGGTACGCAGTATTTT CASSLLLAGGRGTQYF
NA TRBJ2-4 TRBV5-5 NA 16 TGTGCCAGCAGCTTGTCATCCAGGGCAGCCAAAAACATTCAGTACTTC CASSLSSRAAKNIQYF
NA TRBJ2-1 TRBV12-3/TRBV12-4 NA 14 TGTGCCAGCAGTCCGACAGGGTGGAGGGAGACCCAGTTCTTC CASSPTGWRETQFF
NA TRBJ2-5 TRBV5-1 NA 14 TGCGCCAGCAGCTCAGGATCCCAGGGAAATGAGCAGTACTTC CASSSGSQGNEQYF
TRBD1 TRBJ2-5 TRBV20-1 few 13 TGCAGTGCCCCGACAGGGGGCAGGGAGACCCAGTACTTC CSAPTGGRETQYF
NA TRBJ2-3 TRBV5-1 NA 15 TGCGCCAGCAGCCCCGGGGCAGGTCGAGCAGATACGCAGTATTTT CASSPGAGRADTQYF
TRBD2 TRBJ2-1 TRBV18 NA 15 TGTGCCAACTCAGCCAGGGACTACTCCTACAATGAGCAGTTCTTC CANSARDYSYNEQFF
TRBD1 TRBJ1-1 TRBV12-5 NA 14 TGTGCTAGTGGTGCGGGACAGCAGAACACTGAAGCTTTCTTT CASGAGQQNTEAFF
NA TRBJ1-3 TRBV29-1 few 12 TGCAGCGCCCTCGACTCTGGAAACACCATATATTTT CSALDSGNTIYF
NA TRBJ2-1 TRBV9 NA 16 TGTGCCAGCAGCGCGGGGGTGGCGGAGGCGAGCAATGAGCAGTTCTTC CASSAGVAEASNEQFF
TRBD1 TRBJ1-1 TRBV29-1 many 13 TGCAGCTCAGGGACAGGGGGCATCACTGAAGCTTTCTTT CSSGTGGITEAFF
NA TRBJ2-3 TRBV15 NA 14 TGTGCCACCAGCAAGTCCAATGTCGCAGATACGCAGTATTTT CATSKSNVADTQYF
NA TRBJ2-7 TRBV6-5 NA 16 TGTGCCAGCAGTTACTCGACGGTCTCTCGGTCCCATGAGCAGTACTTC CASSYSTVSRSHEQYF
NA TRBJ2-3 TRBV7-9 few 16 TGTGCCAGCAGCTTACGCTTGGTACATTTCACAGATACGCAGTATTTT CASSLRLVHFTDTQYF
TRBD2 TRBJ2-5 TRBV27 few 16 TGTGCCAGCAGTTTCTTATCTAGCGGGGGACAAGAGACCCAGTACTTC CASSFLSSGGQETQYF
TRBD1 TRBJ1-5 TRBV10-3 NA 17 TGTGCCATCAGTGAATTGGGGACAGGGGGGAACAATCAGCCCCAGCATTTT CAISELGTGGNNQPQHF
NA TRBJ2-1 TRBV20-1 many 11 TGCAGTGCTAGTGTTAGGTCACACGGGTTCTTC CSASVRSHGFF
NA TRBJ2-7 TRBV2 few 14 TGTGCCAGCCACGAAGGCCCCTACTCCTACGAGCAGTACTTC CASHEGPYSYEQYF
NA TRBJ2-5 TRBV2 NA 15 TGTGTCAGCAGTCCCGGGGGTGGGTTTCACGAGACCCAGTACTTC CVSSPGGGFHETQYF
TRBD2 TRBJ2-5 TRBV6-2/TRBV6-3 NA 17 TGTGCCAGCAGTTTTGGATCGAGAGCGGGAGTACTAGAGACCCAGTACTTC CASSFGSRAGVLETQYF
NA TRBJ2-5 TRBV6-5 many 14 TGTGCCAGCAGTTACCAGGGTTATGGGGAGACCCAGTACTTC CASSYQGYGETQYF
NA TRBJ1-1 TRBV7-2 NA 16 TGTGCCAGCAGTCCACGCCCGGGAGCCGACACTTCTGAAGCTTTCTTT CASSPRPGADTSEAFF
NA TRBJ2-5 TRBV7-2 few 17 TGTGCCAGCAGCCGCGTTTACAGCGGGCGGGGAGGAGAGACCCAGTACTTC CASSRVYSGRGGETQYF
TRBD1 TRBJ1-2 TRBV3-1 NA 14 TGTGCCAGCAGCCGCATTAGACAGGGCTTCGGCTACACCTTC CASSRIRQGFGYTF
NA TRBJ1-2 TRBV20-1 few 15 TGCAGTGCAACCCACAGAGACCCTTTTAACTATGGCTACACCTTC CSATHRDPFNYGYTF
NA TRBJ2-1 TRBV9 NA 16 TGTGCCAGCGGTTTGTATCAGGGGTTGTCCTACAATGAGCAGTTCTTC CASGLYQGLSYNEQFF
NA TRBJ2-1 TRBV7-8 once 16 TGTGCCAGCAGTCTAGAGATCGGGAAGGTGTACAATGAGCAGTTCTTC CASSLEIGKVYNEQFF
NA TRBJ2-2 TRBV6-4 few 14 TGTGCCAGCAGTGACAGGGGACGCACCGGGGAGCTGTTTTTT CASSDRGRTGELFF
NA TRBJ2-1 TRBV5-1 NA 16 TGCGCCAGCAGCCTGCAAACAGGGTACCCAGCTCGGGAGCAGTTCTTC CASSLQTGYPAREQFF
NA TRBJ2-1 TRBV11-2 few 16 TGTGCCAGCAGCTTAGTTGTCAGGGGTCCCTACAATGAGCAGTTCTTC CASSLVVRGPYNEQFF
TRBD2 TRBJ2-5 TRBV20-1 NA 17 TGCAGTGCTAGAGATCCCCGGGAGGGTGGGTTCGCAGAGACCCAGTACTTC CSARDPREGGFAETQYF
NA TRBJ1-2 TRBV28 NA 13 TGTGCCAGCAGTTCTCAGGGTAGAAATGGCTACACCTTC CASSSQGRNGYTF
NA TRBJ2-1 TRBV7-2 NA 17 TGTGCCAGCAGCTCCCGCGCAGGGACTTACTCCTACAATGAGCAGTTCTTC CASSSRAGTYSYNEQFF
NA TRBJ2-1 TRBV6-5 few 13 TGTGCCAGCAGTTACTCCCGAGGGAATGAGCAGTTCTTC CASSYSRGNEQFF
NA TRBJ1-2 TRBV20-1 few 13 TGCAGTGCCCCGACAGGAACGGAGAATGGCTACACCTTC CSAPTGTENGYTF
NA TRBJ1-2 TRBV9 few 15 TGTGCCAGCAGCGTCGAAGGTGGGTGGGTCAATGGCTACACCTTC CASSVEGGWVNGYTF
NA TRBJ2-7 TRBV19 NA 14 TGTGCCAGTACCCGGTCCGCAGATGACTACGAGCAGTACTTC CASTRSADDYEQYF
NA TRBJ1-4 TRBV29-1 NA 13 TGCAGCGCGGGAGGACGGGCTAATGAAAAACTGTTTTTT CSAGGRANEKLFF
NA TRBJ2-5 TRBV2 NA 14 TGTGCCAGCAGCCGAAACGGGGACCAAGAGACCCAGTACTTC CASSRNGDQETQYF
TRBD1 TRBJ2-7 TRBV20-1 NA 16 TGCAGTGCTAGAGTCCTCCTAGGGACAGGCTCCTACGAGCAGTACTTC CSARVLLGTGSYEQYF
NA TRBJ2-7 TRBV16 few 15 TGTGCCAGCAGCCAATCGTGGGCAGGGAAAAACGAGCAGTACTTC CASSQSWAGKNEQYF
NA TRBJ2-1 TRBV24-1 NA 16 TGTGCCACCAGTGAGCAGCGACAGTCGAACTACAATGAGCAGTTCTTC CATSEQRQSNYNEQFF
TRBD1 TRBJ1-2 TRBV20-1 NA 17 TGCAGTGCAACCCTGGGTCATCCGGGACAGGGGGCGAGAGGCTACACCTTC CSATLGHPGQGARGYTF
TRBD2 TRBJ2-1 TRBV29-1 NA 16 TGCAGCGTTGAAGGACTAGCGGTGAACACCTACAATGAGCAGTTCTTC CSVEGLAVNTYNEQFF
TRBD2 TRBJ2-1 TRBV3-1 few 17 TGTGCCAGCAGCCAGGGGAGACTAGCGCGGGGCTGGAATGAGCAGTTCTTC CASSQGRLARGWNEQFF
NA TRBJ2-7 TRBV12-3/TRBV12-4 NA 13 TGTGCCAGCAGCCCCCCTACCTACAATGAGCAGTACTTC CASSPPTYNEQYF
TRBD1 TRBJ1-2 TRBV4-3 few 14 TGCGCCAGCAGCCGAGAGCAGGGGGTGGGCGGCTACACCTTC CASSREQGVGGYTF
NA TRBJ2-5 TRBV20-1 NA 15 TGCAGTGCTAGTGCGGCAGGGGGGCCCACAGAGACCCAGTACTTC CSASAAGGPTETQYF
NA TRBJ2-5 TRBV2 few 12 TGTGCCAGCACGGGGATGGGTGAGACCCAGTACTTC CASTGMGETQYF
TRBD1 TRBJ1-2 TRBV7-2 few 15 TGTGCCAGCAGCTTAGTTGGCAGGGGGCATGATGGCTACACCTTC CASSLVGRGHDGYTF
NA TRBJ2-1 TRBV9 few 12 TGTGCCAGCAGCGCTAGGTGGGATGAGCAGTTCTTC CASSARWDEQFF